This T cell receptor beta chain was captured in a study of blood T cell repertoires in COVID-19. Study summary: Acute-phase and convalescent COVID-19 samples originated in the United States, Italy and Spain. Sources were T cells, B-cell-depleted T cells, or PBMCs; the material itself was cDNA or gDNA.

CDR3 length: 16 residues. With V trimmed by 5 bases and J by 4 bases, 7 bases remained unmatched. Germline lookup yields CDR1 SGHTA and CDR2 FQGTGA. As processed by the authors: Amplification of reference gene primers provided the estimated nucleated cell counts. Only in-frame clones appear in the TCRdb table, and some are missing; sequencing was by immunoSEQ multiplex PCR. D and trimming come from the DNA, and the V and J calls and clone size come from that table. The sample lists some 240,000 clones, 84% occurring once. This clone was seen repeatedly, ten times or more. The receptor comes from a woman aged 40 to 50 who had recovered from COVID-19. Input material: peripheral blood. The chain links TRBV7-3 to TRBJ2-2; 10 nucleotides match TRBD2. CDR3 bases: TGTGCCAGCAGCCCTCCTTCTAGCGGGGGCACCGGGGAGCTGTTTTTT. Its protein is CASSPPSSGGTGELFF.